The present TCR beta chain was sequenced within a study of cytomegalovirus exposure and HLA in healthy donors. V lost 6 bases, J lost 2 bases, and 7 bases stayed unmatched. The length of the CDR3 is 14 residues. The germline CDR1 and CDR2 sequences are LNHDA and SQIVND (reference sequence). PCR amplification relied on 60 Vbeta primers (plus 13 Jbeta primers). Profiled with immunoSEQ multiplex PCR; TCRdb holds only in-frame clones, not every one. In the table there are some 150,000 clones, over 70% of which are singletons. The sample consisted of PBMCs. The clonotype was recovered from a man in his forties in good health and CMV-seropositive. The chain recombines TRBV19 with TRBJ2-7; TRBD1 matches 7 bases. The DNA of the CDR3 is TGTGCCAGTAGGCAACAGACAGGGACCTACGAGCAGTACTTC. It encodes CASRQQTGTYEQYF.